This T cell receptor (beta chain) was documented in a study of control samples from healthy donors and cancer patients. The data were produced by immunoSEQ multiplex PCR, yet TCRdb's version contains in-frame clones alone and is incomplete. The sample has fewer than 130,000 clones, 85% to 90% seen once. CDR3 length equals 15 residues. Unmatched junction bases numbered 2, after V lost 1 base and J lost 2 bases. Germline lookup yields CDR1 MNHNS and CDR2 SASEGT. The receptor comes from a woman aged 55-70 years with lung cancer. What was sequenced was PBMCs. The chain has TRBV6-1 and TRBJ2-7; 10 positions match TRBD2. The CDR3 protein is CASSEGGTSAYEQYF. The CDR3 DNA reads as TGTGCCAGCAGTGAAGGCGGGACTAGCGCCTACGAGCAGTACTTC.